This passage covers 10 T cell receptor beta chains from one sample sequenced in a study of PD-1 blockade in classical Hodgkin lymphoma. Noted time point: cycle 4 day 1 (C4D1), after less than 7 weeks of nivolumab. There was relapse after autologous stem cell transplantation in every patient, and there was variation in brentuximab vedotin exposure. Sequencing used immunoSEQ multiplex PCR; TCRdb keeps in-frame clones, though not all of them. The sample shows over 60,000 clones, roughly 89% of them seen only once. Sample: peripheral blood mononuclear cells (PBMCs), taken before the fourth cycle of nivolumab. The receptors stem from a human donor with classical Hodgkin lymphoma.

The chain carries TRBV2 and TRBJ2-2, with 9 bases identical to TRBD1. With V trimmed by 10 bases and J by 7 bases, 7 bases remained unmatched. This CDR3 is built from 13 residues. Germline CDR1 is SNHLY and CDR2 is FYNNEI. The CDR3 spells CATRDREGGELFF. The CDR3 coding sequence is TGTGCCACCCGGGACAGGGAAGGCGGGGAGCTGTTTTTT.

The gene calls are TRBV20-1 and TRBJ2-3; D is possibly TRBD2 (5 bases). V lost 6 bases and J 2 bases, leaving 6 bases between the germline ends. Germline V gives CDR1 DFQATT, CDR2 SNEGSKA (reference sequence). The CDR3 is 11 residues long. The CDR3 reads CSAGLTDTQYF. For the CDR3, the DNA is TGCAGTGCAGGACTCACAGATACGCAGTATTTT.

This clone has a single count. The chain employs TRBV6-5 and TRBJ1-1; D not certain. Germline lookup yields CDR1 MNHEY and CDR2 SVGAGI. The V end was cut by 0 bases, the J end by 4 bases, with 12 bases between. The CDR3 contains 15 residues. CDR3 sequence (DNA): TGTGCCAGCAGTTACTCGGCGGGCCTGGGCACTGAAGCTTTCTTT. It specifies CASSYSAGLGTEAFF.

The rearrangement joins TRBV6-6 to TRBJ2-2; 10 bases are shared with TRBD1. CDR1 and CDR2 from the germline V gene are MNHNY and SVGAGI (reference sequence). Trimming removed 6 bases from V and 7 bases from J; junction bases left unmatched: 8. The CDR3 contains 15 residues. CDR3 nucleotide sequence: TGTGCCAGCAGGCATGGACAGGGGGACGGCGGGGAGCTGTTTTTT. This gives the protein CASRHGQGDGGELFF.

V and J are TRBV6-5 and TRBJ1-1; D uncertain. This CDR3 comprises 14 residues. Looked up from germline, CDR1 is MNHEY and CDR2 is SVGAGI. V was trimmed by 6 bases and J by 3 bases, leaving 14 bases between them. The DNA of the CDR3 is TGTGCCAGCAGAGCCCCCGGACGTCACACTGAAGCTTTCTTT. Protein: CASRAPGRHTEAFF.

This clone was observed once. J is TRBJ2-7 and V is TRBV2; 7 bases match TRBD1. Germline assignment: CDR1 SNHLY and CDR2 FYNNEI. The CDR3 consists of 16 residues. V lost 6 bases and J lost 2; bases outside the gene matches: 13. CDR3 sequence (DNA): TGTGCCAGCAGGGGGGAACCGGGACAGCGAACCTACGAGCAGTACTTC. The encoded protein is CASRGEPGQRTYEQYF.

The V and J genes are TRBV6-5 and TRBJ2-3; unclear D gene. CDR1 and CDR2 from the germline V gene are MNHEY and SVGAGI. This CDR3 is built from 10 residues. Trimming cost V 6 bases and J 6 bases, with 4 bases left between them. The CDR3 sequence: CASRGDTQYF. The DNA of the CDR3 is TGTGCCAGCAGAGGGGATACGCAGTATTTT.

This rearrangement joins TRBV10-1 to TRBJ2-3; no clear D. CDR1 and CDR2 from the germline V gene are WNHNN and SYGVQD (reference sequence). V was pared by 5 bases and J by 2 bases, with 5 bases between. This CDR3 is 12 amino acids long. DNA of the CDR3: TGCGCCAGCAGTTATTCCACAGATACGCAGTATTTT. This translates into CASSYSTDTQYF.

V usage is TRBV19 and J usage is TRBJ1-2, with D perhaps matching TRBD1 (6 bases). Germline V CDR1 and CDR2: LNHDA, SQIVND (reference sequence). Trimming cost V 3 bases and J 6 bases, with 17 bases left between them. CDR3 length: 15 residues. The CDR3 bases are TGTGCCAGTAGTATGACTACTCAGGGGTGGGATGGCTACACCTTC. Translated, it gives CASSMTTQGWDGYTF.

This chain uses TRBV7-2 with TRBJ2-5; D remains unclear. V lost 4 bases and J lost 1, with 7 bases in between. The germline V gene encodes CDR1 SGHTA and CDR2 FQGNSA. This CDR3 spans 13 amino acids. CDR3 region: CASSSLVQETQYF. For the CDR3, the DNA is TGTGCCAGCAGCTCTTTAGTCCAAGAGACCCAGTACTTC. The variable domain in full, with the rest retrieved from reference TRBV7-2 and TRBJ2-5, is GAGVSQSPSNKVTEKGKDVELRCDPISGHTALYWYRQSLGQGLEFLIYFQGNSAPDKSGLPSDRFSAERTGGSVSTLTIQRTQQEDSAVYLCASSSLVQETQYFGPGTRLLVL.